Listed below are T cell receptor beta chains from one sample, sequenced in a study of TIL therapy for anti-PD-1-resistant metastatic lung cancer. Assay used: immunoSEQ multiplex PCR; TCRdb lists only in-frame clones, some missing. This sample carries more than 20,000 clones, 55% to 80% of them seen once, and the ten largest clones take around 7.2%. The input for sequencing was tumor tissue, taken at baseline. The origin of the receptors is a person aged 25-79 years with non-small cell lung cancer. CDR3s include the opening cysteine and the closing phenylalanine or tryptophan. A D gene is named only where the DNA matches it firmly. Size tells how often a clone was seen (once, few, many) or the class of an expanded clone, and some rows leave it out.

size: -; V: TRBV4-1; J: TRBJ1-1; D: -; CDR3: CASSQDWGTEAFF; DNA: TGCGCCAGCAGCCAAGATTGGGGCACTGAAGCTTTCTTT
size: -; V: TRBV11-2; J: TRBJ2-7; D: -; CDR3: CASSSGVTSYEQYF; DNA: TGTGCCAGCAGCTCAGGGGTGACCTCCTACGAGCAGTACTTC
size: -; V: TRBV11-3; J: TRBJ2-1; D: -; CDR3: CAGSIRGYNEQFF; DNA: TGTGCCGGCAGTATTAGGGGGTACAATGAGCAGTTCTTC
size: -; V: TRBV2; J: TRBJ2-3; D: -; CDR3: CASSEWWGGRDTQYF; DNA: TGTGCCAGCAGTGAATGGTGGGGAGGTAGAGATACGCAGTATTTT
size: -; V: TRBV11-2; J: TRBJ2-5; D: -; CDR3: CATLAVETQYF; DNA: TGTGCCACCCTAGCCGTAGAGACCCAGTACTTC
size: -; V: TRBV4-3; J: TRBJ2-1; D: -; CDR3: CASSQEAGFYNEQFF; DNA: TGCGCCAGCAGCCAAGAGGCGGGTTTCTACAATGAGCAGTTCTTC
size: -; V: TRBV6-4; J: TRBJ2-7; D: TRBD2; CDR3: CASGPTSGGKRSEQYF; DNA: TGTGCCAGCGGGCCGACTAGCGGGGGGAAAAGAAGCGAGCAGTACTTC
size: -; V: TRBV19; J: TRBJ1-4; D: -; CDR3: CASTPRVRGLGEKLFF; DNA: TGTGCCAGTACCCCAAGAGTGAGGGGGTTGGGTGAAAAACTGTTTTTT
size: -; V: TRBV5-1; J: TRBJ2-1; D: -; CDR3: CASSFGVGVEVRREGHEQFF; DNA: TGCGCCAGCAGCTTTGGGGTTGGGGTGGAGGTCCGAAGGGAAGGACATGAGCAGTTCTTC
size: -; V: TRBV5-8; J: TRBJ2-5; D: TRBD2; CDR3: CASRIAGGQETQYF; DNA: TGTGCCAGCAGAATAGCGGGGGGCCAAGAGACCCAGTACTTC
size: -; V: TRBV5-6; J: TRBJ1-6; D: -; CDR3: CASSLQGWNSPLHF; DNA: TGTGCCAGCAGCTTGCAGGGGTGGAATTCACCCCTCCACTTT
size: -; V: TRBV5-1; J: TRBJ1-6; D: TRBD1; CDR3: CASSRDRGYNSPLHF; DNA: TGCGCCAGCAGCCGAGACAGGGGCTATAATTCACCCCTCCACTTT
size: -; V: TRBV10-2; J: TRBJ1-2; D: TRBD1; CDR3: CASWAAGGNYGYTF; DNA: TGCGCCAGCTGGGCGGCAGGGGGCAACTATGGCTACACCTTC
size: -; V: TRBV27; J: TRBJ1-6; D: -; CDR3: CASSPIRDSPLHF; DNA: TGTGCCAGCAGTCCGATCAGGGATTCACCCCTCCACTTT
size: -; V: TRBV6-6; J: TRBJ1-6; D: -; CDR3: CASSSRQAYNSPLHF; DNA: TGTGCCAGCAGTTCCCGACAGGCCTATAATTCACCCCTCCACTTT
size: -; V: TRBV6-1; J: TRBJ2-5; D: -; CDR3: CASSGSGGGTQYF; DNA: TGTGCCAGCAGCGGGAGCGGAGGTGGGACCCAGTACTTC
size: -; V: TRBV6-6; J: TRBJ2-1; D: TRBD2; CDR3: CASSLTSLVGNEQFF; DNA: TGTGCCAGCAGTCTGACTAGCCTAGTAGGGAATGAGCAGTTCTTC
size: -; V: TRBV12-2; J: TRBJ2-4; D: -; CDR3: CASRLNGGVAKNIQYF; DNA: TGTGCAAGTCGCTTGAATGGAGGGGTAGCCAAAAACATTCAGTACTTC
size: few; V: TRBV5-1; J: TRBJ1-4; D: TRBD1; CDR3: CASSLAGGNEKLFF; DNA: TGCGCCAGCAGCTTGGCAGGGGGGAATGAAAAACTGTTTTTT
size: few; V: TRBV4-1; J: TRBJ2-7; D: -; CDR3: CASSPSRGGYEQYF; DNA: TGCGCCAGCAGCCCTAGCAGGGGGGGCTACGAGCAGTACTTC
size: -; V: TRBV4-3; J: TRBJ2-2; D: TRBD2; CDR3: CASSRGLAGDTTGELFF; DNA: TGCGCCAGCAGCCGAGGACTAGCGGGGGACACCACCGGGGAGCTGTTTTTT
size: -; V: TRBV5-1; J: TRBJ1-1; D: -; CDR3: CASSLDGGGTEAFF; DNA: TGCGCCAGCAGCCTGGACGGCGGGGGCACTGAAGCTTTCTTT
size: -; V: TRBV9; J: TRBJ2-7; D: TRBD1; CDR3: CASSVGTGTYEQYF; DNA: TGTGCCAGCAGCGTCGGGACAGGGACGTACGAGCAGTACTTC
size: few; V: TRBV5-4; J: TRBJ1-5; D: -; CDR3: CASSLGGAGQPQHF; DNA: TGTGCCAGCAGCTTAGGAGGGGCAGGGCAGCCCCAGCATTTT
size: -; V: TRBV11-1; J: TRBJ2-1; D: TRBD1; CDR3: CASSLLQGAGNEQFF; DNA: TGTGCCAGCAGCTTATTACAGGGGGCTGGGAATGAGCAGTTCTTC
size: -; V: TRBV29-1; J: TRBJ2-7; D: -; CDR3: CSVDGGSYEQYF; DNA: TGCAGCGTTGACGGAGGATCCTACGAGCAGTACTTC
size: -; V: TRBV2; J: TRBJ2-3; D: TRBD1; CDR3: CASKGQGDGQYF; DNA: TGTGCCAGCAAAGGACAGGGGGACGGTCAGTATTTT
size: -; V: TRBV10-1; J: TRBJ2-3; D: -; CDR3: CASSEPSTDTQYF; DNA: TGCGCCAGCAGTGAACCCAGCACAGATACGCAGTATTTT
size: -; V: TRBV4-3; J: TRBJ2-7; D: TRBD1; CDR3: CASSQDIKTGALDYEQYF; DNA: TGCGCCAGCAGCCAAGACATCAAGACAGGGGCTTTAGACTACGAGCAGTACTTC
size: few; V: TRBV29-1; J: TRBJ1-2; D: -; CDR3: CSVEDSAGSGYTF; DNA: TGCAGCGTTGAAGACTCGGCAGGGAGTGGCTACACCTTC
size: -; V: TRBV29-1; J: TRBJ2-7; D: -; CDR3: CSVEFFGIRGSYEQYF; DNA: TGCAGCGTTGAGTTTTTTGGCATACGAGGCTCCTACGAGCAGTACTTC
size: -; V: TRBV27; J: TRBJ1-2; D: -; CDR3: CASSTGGLPYGYTF; DNA: TGTGCCAGCAGTACCGGGGGGCTCCCCTATGGCTACACCTTC
size: -; V: TRBV25-1; J: TRBJ2-3; D: -; CDR3: CASSDGQLFTDTQYF; DNA: TGTGCCAGCAGTGATGGACAGCTTTTCACAGATACGCAGTATTTT
size: -; V: TRBV9; J: TRBJ2-7; D: TRBD1; CDR3: CASSVATGGYEQYF; DNA: TGTGCCAGCAGCGTAGCTACAGGGGGCTACGAGCAGTACTTC
size: -; V: TRBV7-2; J: TRBJ2-2; D: TRBD2; CDR3: CASSPNAGGTGELFF; DNA: TGTGCCAGCAGCCCAAACGCGGGGGGCACCGGGGAGCTGTTTTTT
size: -; V: TRBV7-8; J: TRBJ2-1; D: -; CDR3: CASSLVGGNEQFF; DNA: TGTGCCAGCAGCTTAGTCGGAGGGAATGAGCAGTTCTTC
size: -; V: TRBV25-1; J: TRBJ2-5; D: -; CDR3: CASSDGRILKTQYF; DNA: TGTGCCAGCAGTGATGGCAGGATATTGAAGACCCAGTACTTC
size: -; V: TRBV7-7; J: TRBJ2-1; D: TRBD1; CDR3: CASSTGVLDNEQFF; DNA: TGTGCCAGCAGCACAGGGGTTTTGGACAATGAGCAGTTCTTC
size: -; V: TRBV5-1; J: TRBJ1-2; D: -; CDR3: CASSLAGEGGAYGYTF; DNA: TGCGCCAGCAGCTTGGCGGGAGAGGGGGGCGCCTATGGCTACACCTTC
size: -; V: TRBV4-3; J: TRBJ2-5; D: -; CDR3: CASSQDLRETQYF; DNA: TGCGCCAGCAGCCAAGATCTGCGGGAGACCCAGTACTTC
size: -; V: TRBV6-1; J: TRBJ2-5; D: TRBD2; CDR3: CASSPRAGVQETQYF; DNA: TGTGCCAGCAGTCCACGAGCGGGGGTACAAGAGACCCAGTACTTC